This is a list of T cell receptor beta chains from one sample in a study of blood T cell repertoires in COVID-19. Only in-frame clones appear in the TCRdb table, and some are missing; sequencing was by immunoSEQ multiplex PCR. The repertoire holds about 91,000 clones, with 70% to 90% as singletons. The sequencing input was peripheral blood. The receptor set was obtained from a woman in her 70s with acute or convalescent COVID-19. The CDR3 runs from the conserved cysteine through the conserved F or W. D genes are given only for firm matches. Size is omitted from some rows. Given values are once, few, many or a class for expanded clones.

v_gene: TRBV2
d_gene: .
abundance: .
j_gene: TRBJ1-1
CDR3nt: TGTGCCAGCAGTGAATTGGGGGCCCAGAACACTGAAGCTTTCTTT
CDR3aa: CASSELGAQNTEAFF

v_gene: TRBV14
d_gene: TRBD2
abundance: .
j_gene: TRBJ2-5
CDR3nt: TGTGCCAGCAGCCAAGCGCTAGCGGGAGTAGCAGAGACCCAGTACTTC
CDR3aa: CASSQALAGVAETQYF

v_gene: TRBV5-6
d_gene: .
abundance: .
j_gene: TRBJ1-2
CDR3nt: TGTGCCAGCAGCTTGTACCAGGCAGCTACTAACTATGGCTACACCTTC
CDR3aa: CASSLYQAATNYGYTF

v_gene: TRBV6-5
d_gene: .
abundance: once
j_gene: TRBJ1-5
CDR3nt: TGTGCCAGCAGCTGGGACATCCAGGGCAATCAGCCCCAGCATTTT
CDR3aa: CASSWDIQGNQPQHF

v_gene: TRBV3-1/TRBV3-2
d_gene: .
abundance: .
j_gene: TRBJ1-4
CDR3nt: TGTGCCAGCAGCCAAGGTGCTTACAGGGCCTCAACTAATGAAAAACTGTTTTTT
CDR3aa: CASSQGAYRASTNEKLFF

v_gene: TRBV5-1
d_gene: .
abundance: .
j_gene: TRBJ2-1
CDR3nt: TGCGCCAGCAGCTTGGAACGCAGCAATGAGCAGTTCTTC
CDR3aa: CASSLERSNEQFF

v_gene: TRBV10-3
d_gene: .
abundance: .
j_gene: TRBJ1-1
CDR3nt: TGTGCCATCCAAGGGGGGGGCCCAGAAGCTTTCTTT
CDR3aa: CAIQGGGPEAFF

v_gene: TRBV5-6
d_gene: TRBD2
abundance: .
j_gene: TRBJ2-1
CDR3nt: TGTGCCAGCAGGCGGGGGACTAGCGGTAATGAGCAGTTCTTC
CDR3aa: CASRRGTSGNEQFF

v_gene: TRBV9
d_gene: TRBD2
abundance: .
j_gene: TRBJ2-1
CDR3nt: TGTGCCAGCAGCGTAGGCGGGAGGGGCTTGGATGAGCAGTTCTTC
CDR3aa: CASSVGGRGLDEQFF

v_gene: TRBV6-5
d_gene: .
abundance: .
j_gene: TRBJ1-2
CDR3nt: TGTGCCAGCAGTTACTCGAGGCTCTATGGCTACACCTTC
CDR3aa: CASSYSRLYGYTF

v_gene: TRBV3-1/TRBV3-2
d_gene: TRBD2
abundance: .
j_gene: TRBJ2-1
CDR3nt: TGTGCCAGCAGCAACGAGGGACTAGCGGAGAACAATGAGCAGTTCTTC
CDR3aa: CASSNEGLAENNEQFF

v_gene: TRBV10-3
d_gene: .
abundance: once
j_gene: TRBJ1-1
CDR3nt: TGTGCCATCAGTGAGTTTGGACAGCTTACGAACACTGAAGCTTTCTTT
CDR3aa: CAISEFGQLTNTEAFF

v_gene: TRBV5-4
d_gene: .
abundance: once
j_gene: TRBJ2-1
CDR3nt: TGTGCCAGCAGCTGGGGCGGGATCGATGAGCAGTTCTTC
CDR3aa: CASSWGGIDEQFF

v_gene: TRBV29-1
d_gene: TRBD2
abundance: .
j_gene: TRBJ2-1
CDR3nt: TGCAGCGTCACAGGGACTAGCGGGCTTGAGCAGTTCTTC
CDR3aa: CSVTGTSGLEQFF

v_gene: TRBV9
d_gene: .
abundance: few
j_gene: TRBJ1-1
CDR3nt: TGTGCCAGCAGCGTAGGGCGGGGCCCGGGCACTGAAGCTTTCTTT
CDR3aa: CASSVGRGPGTEAFF

v_gene: TRBV12-3/TRBV12-4
d_gene: TRBD1
abundance: .
j_gene: TRBJ2-7
CDR3nt: TGTGCCAGCAGTCCGGGACAGGCGGACGAGCAGTACTTC
CDR3aa: CASSPGQADEQYF

v_gene: TRBV19
d_gene: TRBD1
abundance: .
j_gene: TRBJ2-7
CDR3nt: TGTGCCAGTAGTATATTCCCGGGACAGGACTACGAGCAGTACTTC
CDR3aa: CASSIFPGQDYEQYF

v_gene: TRBV3-1/TRBV3-2
d_gene: TRBD1
abundance: .
j_gene: TRBJ1-4
CDR3nt: TGTGCCAGCAGCCAGCTTGACAGGGATGGGGAAAAACTGTTTTTT
CDR3aa: CASSQLDRDGEKLFF

v_gene: TRBV6-5
d_gene: .
abundance: once
j_gene: TRBJ2-7
CDR3nt: TGTGCCAGCATCTTACAGGGAACCCACTACGAGCAGTACTTC
CDR3aa: CASILQGTHYEQYF

v_gene: TRBV28
d_gene: TRBD1
abundance: few
j_gene: TRBJ1-1
CDR3nt: TGTGCCAGCATCGCCCCAGGGGGGTCTGGGACTGAAGCTTTCTTT
CDR3aa: CASIAPGGSGTEAFF

v_gene: TRBV5-4
d_gene: TRBD2
abundance: once
j_gene: TRBJ2-7
CDR3nt: TGTGCCAGCAGCAACGGACTAGCGGCCTCCTACGAGCAGTACTTC
CDR3aa: CASSNGLAASYEQYF

v_gene: TRBV7-9
d_gene: TRBD1
abundance: once
j_gene: TRBJ2-4
CDR3nt: TGTGCCAGCAGCGGTCCGGGACAGGGGAACATTCAGTACTTC
CDR3aa: CASSGPGQGNIQYF

v_gene: TRBV27
d_gene: .
abundance: .
j_gene: TRBJ2-1
CDR3nt: TGTGCCAGCAGTCCACCCCCCTCAGCGTCCTACAATGAGCAGTTCTTC
CDR3aa: CASSPPPSASYNEQFF

v_gene: TRBV29-1
d_gene: TRBD2
abundance: few
j_gene: TRBJ2-1
CDR3nt: TGCAGCGTGTTAGCGGGGATAAGCTCCTACAATGAGCAGTTCTTC
CDR3aa: CSVLAGISSYNEQFF

v_gene: TRBV10-3
d_gene: .
abundance: .
j_gene: TRBJ2-2
CDR3nt: TGTGCCATCAGACATACGAACACCGGGGAGCTGTTTTTT
CDR3aa: CAIRHTNTGELFF

v_gene: TRBV7-3
d_gene: TRBD1
abundance: .
j_gene: TRBJ1-1
CDR3nt: TGTGCCAGCAGCCGGACAGGGGGGAACACTGAAGCTTTCTTT
CDR3aa: CASSRTGGNTEAFF

v_gene: TRBV2
d_gene: .
abundance: once
j_gene: TRBJ1-1
CDR3nt: TGTGCCAGCAGAAGTCAGGGGCCTGAAGCTTTCTTT
CDR3aa: CASRSQGPEAFF

v_gene: TRBV5-5
d_gene: TRBD1
abundance: .
j_gene: TRBJ2-3
CDR3nt: TGTGCCAGCAGCGGGGGACAGGGGGACCCTTGGCCGCAGTATTTT
CDR3aa: CASSGGQGDPWPQYF

v_gene: TRBV7-9
d_gene: TRBD1
abundance: .
j_gene: TRBJ1-1
CDR3nt: TGTGCCAGCAGCCGGGGACAGGGGGACACTGAAGCTTTCTTT
CDR3aa: CASSRGQGDTEAFF

v_gene: TRBV6-5
d_gene: .
abundance: .
j_gene: TRBJ1-1
CDR3nt: TGTGCCAGCAGTCGAGACAGTGCGAACACTGAAGCTTTCTTT
CDR3aa: CASSRDSANTEAFF

v_gene: TRBV28
d_gene: TRBD2
abundance: .
j_gene: TRBJ2-1
CDR3nt: TGTGCCAGCAGTGAAATAGCGGGCGGCTCCTACAATGAGCAGTTCTTC
CDR3aa: CASSEIAGGSYNEQFF

v_gene: TRBV4-1
d_gene: .
abundance: .
j_gene: TRBJ2-5
CDR3nt: TGCGCCAGCAGCCAAGGAGGTGTTGGCGGAATACCGTACTTC
CDR3aa: CASSQGGVGGIPYF

v_gene: TRBV6-5
d_gene: TRBD1
abundance: once
j_gene: TRBJ1-1
CDR3nt: TGTGCCAGCAGGGACAGGGGGCGCGAGATTACTGAAGCTTTCTTT
CDR3aa: CASRDRGREITEAFF

v_gene: TRBV5-4
d_gene: .
abundance: .
j_gene: TRBJ2-1
CDR3nt: TGTGCCAGCAGCTCGCGGCTTCTACAGGGCTCCTACAATGAGCAGTTCTTC
CDR3aa: CASSSRLLQGSYNEQFF

v_gene: TRBV5-5
d_gene: .
abundance: .
j_gene: TRBJ1-1
CDR3nt: TGTGCCAGCAGCTTGGGGTCAGGGAACACTGAAGCTTTCTTT
CDR3aa: CASSLGSGNTEAFF

v_gene: TRBV27
d_gene: TRBD1
abundance: .
j_gene: TRBJ2-4
CDR3nt: TGTGCCAGCACGTGGACAGGGGGTCTAGCCAAAAACATTCAGTACTTC
CDR3aa: CASTWTGGLAKNIQYF

v_gene: TRBV5-5
d_gene: .
abundance: .
j_gene: TRBJ1-2
CDR3nt: TGTGCCAGCAGTAAGGACACCGGCGGCTACACCTTC
CDR3aa: CASSKDTGGYTF

v_gene: TRBV9
d_gene: .
abundance: .
j_gene: TRBJ1-5
CDR3nt: TGTGCCAGCAGCGGAGCGCCCTCGGGGCAGCCCCAGCATTTT
CDR3aa: CASSGAPSGQPQHF

v_gene: TRBV7-6
d_gene: .
abundance: .
j_gene: TRBJ2-7
CDR3nt: TGTGCCAGCAGCTCACTGGGAGACTCAGTCTACGAGCAGTACTTC
CDR3aa: CASSSLGDSVYEQYF

v_gene: TRBV18
d_gene: .
abundance: few
j_gene: TRBJ2-4
CDR3nt: TGTGCCAGCTCACCACCGGGGGGGGCGCTGGCCAAAAACATTCAGTACTTC
CDR3aa: CASSPPGGALAKNIQYF

v_gene: TRBV7-8
d_gene: TRBD1
abundance: .
j_gene: TRBJ1-5
CDR3nt: TGTGCCAGCAACGACAGGGGAGGTCAGCCCCAGCATTTT
CDR3aa: CASNDRGGQPQHF

v_gene: TRBV2
d_gene: TRBD2
abundance: .
j_gene: TRBJ2-3
CDR3nt: TGTGCCAGCAGATCGGATTGGACTAGCCACAAAAAACCTAGCACAGATACGCAGTATTTT
CDR3aa: CASRSDWTSHKKPSTDTQYF

v_gene: TRBV3-1/TRBV3-2
d_gene: TRBD2
abundance: once
j_gene: TRBJ2-2
CDR3nt: TGTGCCAGCAGCCCAAGCGGGGGGGCAGTCACCGGGGAGCTGTTTTTT
CDR3aa: CASSPSGGAVTGELFF